Listed below are T cell receptor beta chains from one sample, sequenced in a study of blood T cell repertoires in COVID-19. TCRdb's copy holds only in-frame clones and misses some; the assay was immunoSEQ multiplex PCR. The sample lists roughly 180,000 clones, roughly 82% occurring once. Sequenced input: PBMCs or T cells enriched from blood (not recorded which). The receptors were gathered from a man aged 50-59 years who had recovered from COVID-19. Each CDR3 is given with its conserved first and last residue. A D gene is named only where the DNA matches it firmly. The size of a clone is reported for some rows only, either as once, few or many, or as a class for expanded clones.

d_gene: TRBD1
abundance: .
v_gene: TRBV27
j_gene: TRBJ2-7
CDR3nt: TGTGCCAGCAGTTTATCTAGTGGGACAGACGAGCAGTACTTC
CDR3aa: CASSLSSGTDEQYF

d_gene: TRBD2
abundance: .
v_gene: TRBV7-2
j_gene: TRBJ2-5
CDR3nt: TGTGCCAGCAGCTTAGGACTAGCGGGGGTCTTTAGGGAGACCCAGTACTTC
CDR3aa: CASSLGLAGVFRETQYF

d_gene: TRBD1
abundance: .
v_gene: TRBV14
j_gene: TRBJ1-4
CDR3nt: TGTGCCAGCAGCCATGCAACAGGGGGAAAACTGTTTTTT
CDR3aa: CASSHATGGKLFF

d_gene: .
abundance: .
v_gene: TRBV11-2
j_gene: TRBJ2-5
CDR3nt: TGTGCCAGCAGCTTCTCAGAACAAGAGACCCAGTACTTC
CDR3aa: CASSFSEQETQYF

d_gene: .
abundance: .
v_gene: TRBV29-1
j_gene: TRBJ2-3
CDR3nt: TGCAGCGCCCTACCGTTCGGAGATACGCAGTATTTT
CDR3aa: CSALPFGDTQYF

d_gene: .
abundance: .
v_gene: TRBV7-4
j_gene: TRBJ2-1
CDR3nt: TGTGCCAGCAGCTTGGGGACAAGGACATCCTCTATCAGGTTCTTC
CDR3aa: CASSLGTRTSSIRFF

d_gene: TRBD1
abundance: .
v_gene: TRBV28
j_gene: TRBJ2-7
CDR3nt: TGTGCCAGCAGTTTGACAGGGTTGGGGGAGCAGTACTTC
CDR3aa: CASSLTGLGEQYF

d_gene: .
abundance: .
v_gene: TRBV5-6
j_gene: TRBJ2-7
CDR3nt: TGTGCCAGCAGTGGGGGGACCTACGAGCAGTACTTC
CDR3aa: CASSGGTYEQYF

d_gene: .
abundance: .
v_gene: TRBV9
j_gene: TRBJ1-1
CDR3nt: TGTGCCAGCCATGCGGTCACGAACACTGAAGCTTTCTTT
CDR3aa: CASHAVTNTEAFF

d_gene: .
abundance: .
v_gene: TRBV12-3/TRBV12-4
j_gene: TRBJ2-3
CDR3nt: TGTGCCAGCAGTTTCCGTGCAGATACGCAGTATTTT
CDR3aa: CASSFRADTQYF

d_gene: TRBD2
abundance: few
v_gene: TRBV5-1
j_gene: TRBJ2-1
CDR3nt: TGCGCCAGCAGCTTGGAGGGACTAGCGGGTTACAATGAGCAGTTCTTC
CDR3aa: CASSLEGLAGYNEQFF

d_gene: .
abundance: .
v_gene: TRBV7-8
j_gene: TRBJ2-7
CDR3nt: TGTGCCAGCAGGCCCGCCGCCCTGAGTCTTAGCTCCTACGAGCAGTACTTC
CDR3aa: CASRPAALSLSSYEQYF

d_gene: .
abundance: .
v_gene: TRBV7-9
j_gene: TRBJ2-2
CDR3nt: TGTGCCAGCAGTTCCCTAAGCACCGGGGAGCTGTTTTTT
CDR3aa: CASSSLSTGELFF

d_gene: TRBD1
abundance: .
v_gene: TRBV11-2
j_gene: TRBJ1-4
CDR3nt: TGTGCCAGCAGCAAATGGCCCGGACAGGCAACTAATGAAAAACTGTTTTTT
CDR3aa: CASSKWPGQATNEKLFF

d_gene: .
abundance: .
v_gene: TRBV5-6
j_gene: TRBJ2-3
CDR3nt: TGTGCCAGCAGCTCTTTACGGGATGTGGCCGACGAGTACGTTGCGCAGTATTTT
CDR3aa: CASSSLRDVADEYVAQYF

d_gene: .
abundance: .
v_gene: TRBV7-2
j_gene: TRBJ1-2
CDR3nt: TGTGCCAGCATGCTGGCAGGGGTGAGCGATGGCTACACCTTC
CDR3aa: CASMLAGVSDGYTF

d_gene: TRBD2
abundance: .
v_gene: TRBV19
j_gene: TRBJ2-3
CDR3nt: TGTGCCAGTAGTATCGGACGGGGGGGCACAGATACGCAGTATTTT
CDR3aa: CASSIGRGGTDTQYF

d_gene: TRBD1
abundance: .
v_gene: TRBV3-1/TRBV3-2
j_gene: TRBJ2-5
CDR3nt: TGTGCCAGCAGCCGAGAGGGGGCAGGGGGCTTAGAGACCCAGTACTTC
CDR3aa: CASSREGAGGLETQYF

d_gene: .
abundance: .
v_gene: TRBV6-5
j_gene: TRBJ1-1
CDR3nt: TGTGCCAGCAGCACCGGGAATTTGTATGGCACTGAAGCTTTCTTT
CDR3aa: CASSTGNLYGTEAFF

d_gene: .
abundance: few
v_gene: TRBV7-6
j_gene: TRBJ1-1
CDR3nt: TGTGCCAGCAGCTTAGTCGGTGGTGTAGCTTTCTTT
CDR3aa: CASSLVGGVAFF

d_gene: TRBD1
abundance: .
v_gene: TRBV10-3
j_gene: TRBJ2-1
CDR3nt: TGTGCCACCTGGACAGGGGAGGCTGAGCAGTTCTTC
CDR3aa: CATWTGEAEQFF

d_gene: TRBD1
abundance: .
v_gene: TRBV19
j_gene: TRBJ1-5
CDR3nt: TGTGCCAGTAGTAGAGGAGACAGGGTAGGTCAGCCCCAGCATTTT
CDR3aa: CASSRGDRVGQPQHF

d_gene: TRBD1
abundance: once
v_gene: TRBV28
j_gene: TRBJ2-1
CDR3nt: TGTGCCAGCAGTTCCATATGGACCGGGACAGGGGTCGATGAGCAGTTCTTC
CDR3aa: CASSSIWTGTGVDEQFF

d_gene: .
abundance: .
v_gene: TRBV28
j_gene: TRBJ1-1
CDR3nt: TGTGCCAGCAGCTCCGGGGGGGGCACTGAAGCTTTCTTT
CDR3aa: CASSSGGGTEAFF

d_gene: .
abundance: .
v_gene: TRBV5-1
j_gene: TRBJ2-5
CDR3nt: TGCGCCAGCAGCCCCTCGTCAGGCCAAGAGACCCAGTACTTC
CDR3aa: CASSPSSGQETQYF

d_gene: .
abundance: .
v_gene: TRBV18
j_gene: TRBJ1-1
CDR3nt: TGTGCCAGCTCACCACCAGCCGCAGGGGTGAACACTGAAGCTTTCTTT
CDR3aa: CASSPPAAGVNTEAFF

d_gene: .
abundance: .
v_gene: TRBV28
j_gene: TRBJ1-5
CDR3nt: TGTGCCAGCAGAACCCTAGGGGTTAGCAATCAGCCCCAGCATTTT
CDR3aa: CASRTLGVSNQPQHF

d_gene: TRBD2
abundance: large
v_gene: TRBV15
j_gene: TRBJ2-7
CDR3nt: TGTGCCACTTCCGGGGGGAGCGGGACCTACGAGCAGTACTTC
CDR3aa: CATSGGSGTYEQYF

d_gene: .
abundance: once
v_gene: TRBV19
j_gene: TRBJ2-2
CDR3nt: TGTGCCAGTAGTATACTACAGGGTTTGCGGAACACCGGGGAGCTGTTTTTT
CDR3aa: CASSILQGLRNTGELFF

d_gene: TRBD2
abundance: once
v_gene: TRBV19
j_gene: TRBJ2-1
CDR3nt: TGTGCCAGTAGTATAGTCACCGGGACTAGCGGACCTATGGATGAGCAGTTCTTC
CDR3aa: CASSIVTGTSGPMDEQFF

d_gene: .
abundance: .
v_gene: TRBV4-2
j_gene: TRBJ2-2
CDR3nt: TGTGCCAGCAGCCTCATAGACACCGGGGAGCTGTTTTTT
CDR3aa: CASSLIDTGELFF

d_gene: TRBD2
abundance: .
v_gene: TRBV28
j_gene: TRBJ2-5
CDR3nt: TGTGCCAGCAGTTCCCGGAGCGGGAGTCCCGAGACCCAGTACTTC
CDR3aa: CASSSRSGSPETQYF

d_gene: .
abundance: .
v_gene: TRBV2
j_gene: TRBJ2-7
CDR3nt: TGTGCCAGCAGCACGCAACAGGGTTCCTACGAGCAGTACTTC
CDR3aa: CASSTQQGSYEQYF

d_gene: TRBD1
abundance: .
v_gene: TRBV11-3
j_gene: TRBJ2-1
CDR3nt: TGTGCCAGCAGCCCTAACCGACAGGGGTCAAGGGATGAGCAGTTCTTC
CDR3aa: CASSPNRQGSRDEQFF

d_gene: .
abundance: .
v_gene: TRBV4-2
j_gene: TRBJ1-1
CDR3nt: TGTGCCAGCAGCCATACCCCGGGACAAGAGAACACTGAAGCTTTCTTT
CDR3aa: CASSHTPGQENTEAFF

d_gene: .
abundance: .
v_gene: TRBV20-1
j_gene: TRBJ2-7
CDR3nt: TGCAGTGCGCCGGACACCTACGAGCAGTACTTC
CDR3aa: CSAPDTYEQYF

d_gene: TRBD1
abundance: once
v_gene: TRBV10-3
j_gene: TRBJ1-4
CDR3nt: TGTGCCATCAGTGAGTCAAATCAGGGACAGATGAATGAAAAACTGTTTTTT
CDR3aa: CAISESNQGQMNEKLFF

d_gene: TRBD2
abundance: .
v_gene: TRBV28
j_gene: TRBJ2-7
CDR3nt: TGTGCCAGCAGTTCCCCGACTAGCTGGGAGCAGTACTTC
CDR3aa: CASSSPTSWEQYF

d_gene: TRBD1
abundance: .
v_gene: TRBV18
j_gene: TRBJ1-5
CDR3nt: TGTGCCAGCTCATGGGGACAGGGCCAGGATCAGCCCCAGCATTTT
CDR3aa: CASSWGQGQDQPQHF

d_gene: TRBD2
abundance: once
v_gene: TRBV2
j_gene: TRBJ2-1
CDR3nt: TGTGCCAGCAAGGGTCGCGGGGGGGATGCTGAGCAGTTCTTC
CDR3aa: CASKGRGGDAEQFF

d_gene: TRBD2
abundance: .
v_gene: TRBV4-1
j_gene: TRBJ2-3
CDR3nt: TGCGCCAGCAGCCCGGGACTAGACATCCAGTATTTT
CDR3aa: CASSPGLDIQYF